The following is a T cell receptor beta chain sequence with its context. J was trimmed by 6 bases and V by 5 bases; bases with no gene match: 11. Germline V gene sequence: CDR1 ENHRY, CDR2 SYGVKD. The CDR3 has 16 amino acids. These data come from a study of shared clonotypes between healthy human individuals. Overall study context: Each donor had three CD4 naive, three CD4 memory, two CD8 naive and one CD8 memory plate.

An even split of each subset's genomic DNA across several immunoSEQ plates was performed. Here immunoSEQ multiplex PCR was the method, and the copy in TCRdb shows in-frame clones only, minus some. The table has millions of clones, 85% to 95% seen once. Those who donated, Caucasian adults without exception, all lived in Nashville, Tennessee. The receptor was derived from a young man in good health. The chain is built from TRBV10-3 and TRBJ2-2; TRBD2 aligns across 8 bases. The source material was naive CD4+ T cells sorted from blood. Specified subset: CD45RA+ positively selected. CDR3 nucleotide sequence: TGTGCCATCAGTTCGACTAGCGCCCGCACGGCCGGGGAGCTGTTTTTT. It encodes CAISSTSARTAGELFF.